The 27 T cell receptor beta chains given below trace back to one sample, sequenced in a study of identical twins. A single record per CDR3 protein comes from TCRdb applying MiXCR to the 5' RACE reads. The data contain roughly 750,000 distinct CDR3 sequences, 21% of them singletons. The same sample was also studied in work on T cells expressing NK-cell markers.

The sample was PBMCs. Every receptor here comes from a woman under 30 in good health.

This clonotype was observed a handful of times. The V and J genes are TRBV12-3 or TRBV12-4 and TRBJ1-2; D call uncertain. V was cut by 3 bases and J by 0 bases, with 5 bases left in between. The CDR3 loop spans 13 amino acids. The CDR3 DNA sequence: TGTGCCAGCAGTTTGCCCGCTAACTATGGCTACACCTTC. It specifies CASSLPANYGYTF.

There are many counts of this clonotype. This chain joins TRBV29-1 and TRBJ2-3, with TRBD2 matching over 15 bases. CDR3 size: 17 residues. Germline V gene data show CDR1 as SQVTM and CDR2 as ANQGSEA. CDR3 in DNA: TGCAGTGTTCAGGGACTAGCGGGGGGCGCGCGTACAGATACGCAGTATTTT. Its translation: CSVQGLAGGARTDTQYF.

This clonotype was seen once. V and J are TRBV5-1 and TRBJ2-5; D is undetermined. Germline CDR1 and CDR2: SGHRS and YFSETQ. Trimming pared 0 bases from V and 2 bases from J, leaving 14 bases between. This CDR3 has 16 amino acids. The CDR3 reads CASSLAQARTQETQYF. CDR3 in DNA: TGCGCCAGCAGCTTGGCCCAGGCGAGAACTCAAGAGACCCAGTACTTC.

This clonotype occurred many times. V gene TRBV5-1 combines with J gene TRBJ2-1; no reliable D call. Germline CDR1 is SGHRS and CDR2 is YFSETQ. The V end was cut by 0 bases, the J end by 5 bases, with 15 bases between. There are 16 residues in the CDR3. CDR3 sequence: CASSLALSSLNNEQFF. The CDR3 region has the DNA TGCGCCAGCAGCTTGGCCTTGTCTAGTCTAAACAATGAGCAGTTCTTC.

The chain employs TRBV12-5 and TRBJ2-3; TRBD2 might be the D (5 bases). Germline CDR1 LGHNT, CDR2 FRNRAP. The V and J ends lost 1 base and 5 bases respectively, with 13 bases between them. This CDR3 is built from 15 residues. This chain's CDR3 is CASGLGGYEGDTQYF. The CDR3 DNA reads TGTGCTAGTGGTTTGGGGGGTTATGAGGGAGATACGCAGTATTTT.

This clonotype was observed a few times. The CDR3 DNA sequence: TGTGCCAGCAGTAATTATAGGGACAGGGGCCTTTCTGTGCAGTACTTC. As protein: CASSNYRDRGLSVQYF. The V and J genes are TRBV27 and TRBJ2-7, with 10 bases lining up with TRBD1. CDR3 size: 16 residues. The germline CDR1 and CDR2 sequences are MNHEY and SMNVEV (reference sequence). Unmatched junction bases numbered 16, after V lost 5 bases and J lost 9 bases.

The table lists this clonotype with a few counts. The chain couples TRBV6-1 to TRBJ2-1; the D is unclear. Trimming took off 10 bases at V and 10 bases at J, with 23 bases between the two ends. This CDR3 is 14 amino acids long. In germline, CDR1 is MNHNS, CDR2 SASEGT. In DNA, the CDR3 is TGTGCCACGGACCGAACCGCCGGCCTCGAGGAGCAGTTCTTC. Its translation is CATDRTAGLEEQFF.

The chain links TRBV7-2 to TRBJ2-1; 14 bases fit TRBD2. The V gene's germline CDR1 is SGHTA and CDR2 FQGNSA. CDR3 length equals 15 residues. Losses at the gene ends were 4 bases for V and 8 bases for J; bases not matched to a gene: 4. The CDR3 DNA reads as TGTGCCAGCAGCTATCCGGGACTAGCGGGAGATGAGCAGTTCTTC. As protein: CASSYPGLAGDEQFF.

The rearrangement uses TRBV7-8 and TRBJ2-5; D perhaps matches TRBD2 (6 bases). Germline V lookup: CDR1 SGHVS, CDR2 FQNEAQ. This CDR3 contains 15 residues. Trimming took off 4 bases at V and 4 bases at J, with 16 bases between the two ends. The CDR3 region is CASSSGLPEGETQYF. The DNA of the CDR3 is TGTGCCAGCAGCTCGGGACTCCCGGAAGGAGAGACCCAGTACTTC.

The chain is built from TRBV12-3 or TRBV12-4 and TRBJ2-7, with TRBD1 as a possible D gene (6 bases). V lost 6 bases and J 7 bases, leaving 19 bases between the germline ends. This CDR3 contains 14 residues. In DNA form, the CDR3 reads TGTGCCAGCAGACTGACAGGAGCGTTGGGAGAGCAGTACTTC. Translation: CASRLTGALGEQYF.

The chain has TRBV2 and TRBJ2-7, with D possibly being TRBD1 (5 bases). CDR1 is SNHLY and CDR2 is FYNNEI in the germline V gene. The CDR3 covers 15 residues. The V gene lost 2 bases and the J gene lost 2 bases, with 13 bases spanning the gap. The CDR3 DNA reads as TGTGCCAGCAGTGAAACGTCTGACAGCGCCTACGAGCAGTACTTC. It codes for CASSETSDSAYEQYF.

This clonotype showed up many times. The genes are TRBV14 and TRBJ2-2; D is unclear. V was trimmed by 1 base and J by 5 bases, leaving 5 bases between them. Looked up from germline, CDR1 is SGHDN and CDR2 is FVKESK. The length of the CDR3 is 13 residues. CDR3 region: CASSQGFTGELFF. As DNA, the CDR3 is TGTGCCAGCAGCCAAGGTTTTACCGGGGAGCTGTTTTTT.

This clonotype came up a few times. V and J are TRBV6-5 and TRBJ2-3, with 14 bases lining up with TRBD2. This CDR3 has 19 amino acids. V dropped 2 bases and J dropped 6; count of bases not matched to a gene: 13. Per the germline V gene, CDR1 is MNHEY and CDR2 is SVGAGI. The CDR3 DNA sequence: TGTGCCAGCAGTTACGTCCGGACTAGCGGGAGGCAATTCAAGGATACGCAGTATTTT. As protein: CASSYVRTSGRQFKDTQYF.

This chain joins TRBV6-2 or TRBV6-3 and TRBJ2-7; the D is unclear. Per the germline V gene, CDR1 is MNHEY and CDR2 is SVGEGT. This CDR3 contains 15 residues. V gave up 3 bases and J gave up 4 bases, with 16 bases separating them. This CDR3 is CASSYFGSGTYEQYF. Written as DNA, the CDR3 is TGTGCCAGCAGTTATTTCGGTTCCGGCACTTACGAGCAGTACTTC.

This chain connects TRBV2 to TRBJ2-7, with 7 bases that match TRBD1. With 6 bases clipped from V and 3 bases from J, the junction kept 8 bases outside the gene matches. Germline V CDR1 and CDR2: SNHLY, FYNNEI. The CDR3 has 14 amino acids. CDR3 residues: CASRDPGQHYEQYF. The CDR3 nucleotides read TGTGCCAGCAGAGACCCGGGACAGCACTACGAGCAGTACTTC.

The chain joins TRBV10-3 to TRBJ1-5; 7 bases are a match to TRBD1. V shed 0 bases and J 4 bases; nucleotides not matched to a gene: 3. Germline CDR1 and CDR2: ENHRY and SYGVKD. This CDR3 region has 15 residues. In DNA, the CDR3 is TGTGCCATCAGTGAGTCGGACAGGAGAAATCAGCCCCAGCATTTT. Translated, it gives CAISESDRRNQPQHF.

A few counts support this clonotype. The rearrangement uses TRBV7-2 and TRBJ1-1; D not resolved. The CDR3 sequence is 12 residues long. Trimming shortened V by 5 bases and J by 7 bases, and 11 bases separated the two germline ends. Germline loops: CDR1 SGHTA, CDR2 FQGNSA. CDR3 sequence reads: CASSGSRFEAFF. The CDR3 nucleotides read TGTGCCAGCAGCGGTAGCAGGTTTGAAGCTTTCTTT.

The CDR3 sequence: CASRSQGANYGYTF. DNA for the CDR3: TGTGCCAGCAGGTCACAGGGGGCTAACTATGGCTACACCTTC. V gene TRBV2 combines with J gene TRBJ1-2; 8 bases align to TRBD1. This CDR3 has 14 residues. The trim removed 6 bases at V and 0 bases at J, leaving 3 bases unmatched. The germline V gene encodes CDR1 SNHLY and CDR2 FYNNEI.

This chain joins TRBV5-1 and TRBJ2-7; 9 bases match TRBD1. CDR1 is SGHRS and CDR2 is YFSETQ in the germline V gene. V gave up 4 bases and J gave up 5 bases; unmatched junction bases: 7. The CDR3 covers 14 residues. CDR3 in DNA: TGCGCCAGCAGCCCCGGACAGGGGTACAACGAGCAGTACTTC. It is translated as CASSPGQGYNEQYF.

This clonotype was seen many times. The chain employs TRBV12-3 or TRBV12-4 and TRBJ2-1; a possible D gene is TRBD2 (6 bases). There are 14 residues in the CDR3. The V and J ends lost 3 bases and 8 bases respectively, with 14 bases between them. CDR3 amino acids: CASSFIGSSHEQFF. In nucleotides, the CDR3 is TGTGCCAGCAGTTTCATCGGGAGTTCCCATGAGCAGTTCTTC.

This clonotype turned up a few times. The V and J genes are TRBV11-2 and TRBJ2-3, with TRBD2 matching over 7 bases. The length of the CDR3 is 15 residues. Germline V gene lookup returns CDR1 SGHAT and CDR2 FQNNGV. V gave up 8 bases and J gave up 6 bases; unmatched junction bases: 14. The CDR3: CASLQRAAGEDTQYF. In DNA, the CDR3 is TGTGCCAGCCTCCAAAGAGCGGCGGGAGAGGATACGCAGTATTTT.

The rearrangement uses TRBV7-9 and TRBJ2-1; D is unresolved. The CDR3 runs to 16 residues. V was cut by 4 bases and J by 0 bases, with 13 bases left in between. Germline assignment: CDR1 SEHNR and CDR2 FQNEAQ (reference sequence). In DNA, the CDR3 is TGTGCCAGCAGCTCTCTACCTTTCGACTCCTACAATGAGCAGTTCTTC. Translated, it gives CASSSLPFDSYNEQFF. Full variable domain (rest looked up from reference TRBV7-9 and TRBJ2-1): DTGVSQNPRHKITKRGQNVTFRCDPISEHNRLYWYRQTLGQGPEFLTYFQNEAQLEKSRLLSDRFSAERPKGSFSTLEIQRTEQGDSAMYLCASSSLPFDSYNEQFFGPGTRLTVL.

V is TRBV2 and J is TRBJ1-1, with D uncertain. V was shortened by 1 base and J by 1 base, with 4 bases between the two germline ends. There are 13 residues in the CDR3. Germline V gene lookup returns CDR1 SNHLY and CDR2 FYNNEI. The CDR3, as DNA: TGTGCCAGCAGTGAAGGGTCGAACACTGAAGCTTTCTTT. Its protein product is CASSEGSNTEAFF.

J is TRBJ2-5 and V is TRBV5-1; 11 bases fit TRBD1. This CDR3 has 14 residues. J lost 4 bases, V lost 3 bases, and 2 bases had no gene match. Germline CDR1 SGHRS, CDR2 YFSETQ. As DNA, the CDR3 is TGCGCCAGCAGCTCGGGACAGGGGGTAGAGACCCAGTACTTC. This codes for CASSSGQGVETQYF. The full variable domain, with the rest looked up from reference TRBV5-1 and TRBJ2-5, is KAGVTQTPRYLIKTRGQQVTLSCSPISGHRSVSWYQQTPGQGLQFLFEYFSETQRNKGNFPGRFSGRQFSNSRSEMNVSTLELGDSALYLCASSSGQGVETQYFGPGTRLLVL.

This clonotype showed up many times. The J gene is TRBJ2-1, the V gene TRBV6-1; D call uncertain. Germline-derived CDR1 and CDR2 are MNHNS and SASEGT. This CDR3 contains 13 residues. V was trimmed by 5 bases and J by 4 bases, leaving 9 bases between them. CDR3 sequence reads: CASSTTRYNEQFF. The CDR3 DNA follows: TGTGCCAGCAGTACAACTCGATACAATGAGCAGTTCTTC.

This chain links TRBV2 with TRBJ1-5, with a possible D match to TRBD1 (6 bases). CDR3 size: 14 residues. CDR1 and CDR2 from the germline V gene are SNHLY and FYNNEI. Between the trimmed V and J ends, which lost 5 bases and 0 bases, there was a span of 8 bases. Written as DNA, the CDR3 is TGTGCCAGCAGTAGGGGGAATAGCAATCAGCCCCAGCATTTT. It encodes CASSRGNSNQPQHF.

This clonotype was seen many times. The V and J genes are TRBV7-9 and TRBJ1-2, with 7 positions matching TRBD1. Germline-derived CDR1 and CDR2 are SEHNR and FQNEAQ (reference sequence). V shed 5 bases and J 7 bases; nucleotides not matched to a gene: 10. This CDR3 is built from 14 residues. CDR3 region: CASSPGSQGGGYTF. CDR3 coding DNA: TGTGCCAGCAGCCCAGGGTCCCAGGGGGGTGGCTACACCTTC.